This TCR beta chain appears in the sequencing data of a study of graft-versus-host responses after intestinal transplantation. Looking at the study overall: All of the recipients had induction that used anti-thymocyte globulin, then tacrolimus and steroids for approximately 3 years. Study-level results: GvH clones were found in recipient marrow; some appeared first in ileum or blood.

CDR3 length equals 18 residues. V shed 4 bases, J shed 0 bases, and the junction held 8 bases outside the gene matches. Per germline, CDR1 MGHDK and CDR2 SYGVNS. Upon completion of the reaction, proliferating CFSE-low responders, both CD3+CD4+ and CD3+CD8+, were sorted. Measured with immunoSEQ multiplex PCR; TCRdb has only the in-frame clones, and not every one. The data hold some 18,000 clones, with 35% to 40% observed a single time. Only a few counts were recorded for this clone. The sample consisted of alloreactive CD4+ T cells from a mixed lymphocyte reaction culture, taken before intestinal transplant. Regarding subset: CFSE-low proliferating T cells sorted from approximately 6-day pre-transplant mixed lymphocyte reaction (GvH or HvG direction). The V gene is TRBV25-1, the J gene TRBJ2-6, with 8 bases matching TRBD1. The sequence derives from a human patient who received an intestinal transplant. The CDR3, as DNA: TGTGCCAGCAGTGCCTCCAGGGGGCTCCTCTCTGGGGCCAACGTCCTGACTTTC. Its protein product is CASSASRGLLSGANVLTF.